The 27 T cell receptor beta chains below come from one sample, sequenced in a study of blood T cell repertoires in COVID-19. Profiling relied on immunoSEQ multiplex PCR, and the TCRdb table lists in-frame clones only, not all of them. The data show 400,000 to 450,000 clones, about 88% seen once. The sequencing input was peripheral blood. These receptors came from a woman aged 40 to 55 with COVID-19, enrolled during active disease.

This sequence joins TRBV19 and TRBJ2-1, with 8 bases fitting TRBD1. CDR1 is LNHDA, CDR2 SQIVND, per germline (reference sequence). After removal of 5 bases from V and 8 bases from J, the junction contained 8 bases not matched to a gene. The CDR3 is 14 residues long. CDR3 sequence: CASSGQGSIYEQFF. The CDR3 DNA reads TGTGCCAGTAGTGGACAGGGTTCCATATATGAGCAGTTCTTC.

The V and J genes are TRBV5-1 and TRBJ2-3; a weak D match, TRBD1 (6 bases). The germline V and J ends were trimmed by 4 bases and 4 bases, with 13 bases remaining between them. The CDR3 spans 14 residues. Germline CDR1 is SGHRS and CDR2 is YFSETQ. CDR3 DNA: TGCGCCAGCAGCATTACAGGGCCCCCAGATACGCAGTATTTT. This sequence encodes CASSITGPPDTQYF.

The chain carries TRBV2 and TRBJ1-2; D is unresolved. This CDR3 contains 15 residues. Trimming took off 4 bases at V and 4 bases at J, with 16 bases between the two ends. Germline CDR1 and CDR2: SNHLY and FYNNEI. The CDR3 loop reads CASSAPTTSGYGYTF. DNA of the CDR3: TGTGCCAGCAGTGCCCCCACGACTTCTGGCTATGGCTACACCTTC. Full variable domain (remainder filled in from reference TRBV2 and TRBJ1-2): EPEVTQTPSHQVTQMGQEVILRCVPISNHLYFYWYRQILGQKVEFLVSFYNNEISEKSEIFDDQFSVERPDGSNFTLKIRSTKLEDSAMYFCASSAPTTSGYGYTFGSGTRLTVV.

The rearrangement joins TRBV7-2 to TRBJ1-5; 8 nucleotides match TRBD1. This CDR3 has 16 amino acids. J lost 9 bases, V lost 1 base, and 11 bases had no gene match. Germline assignment: CDR1 SGHTA and CDR2 FQGNSA. In DNA form, the CDR3 reads TGTGCCAGCAGCTTAGTATCACAGGGGGTAAGGTCGCCCCAGCATTTT. Its translation: CASSLVSQGVRSPQHF.

The chain has TRBV12-3 or TRBV12-4 and TRBJ1-2, with TRBD1 matching over 9 bases. The CDR3 has 13 residues. The ends lost 7 bases at V and 4 bases at J; junction bases unmatched: 4. The CDR3 DNA sequence: TGTGCCAGCATACGGACAGGGGCCTATGGCTACACCTTC. It translates to CASIRTGAYGYTF.

The V call is TRBV5-4, the J call TRBJ2-1, with D perhaps TRBD2 (5 bases). The CDR3 is made up of 15 amino acids. V lost 4 bases and J lost 5, with 16 bases in between. CDR1 and CDR2 from the germline V gene are SGHNT and YYREEE (reference sequence). The CDR3 bases are TGTGCCAGCAGCGCCTTCGTAGCGCCAGACAATGAGCAGTTCTTC. As protein: CASSAFVAPDNEQFF.

The CDR3 is CATSRDSRLAGHNEQFF. CDR3 DNA sequence: TGTGCCACCAGCAGAGATTCGAGACTAGCGGGGCACAATGAGCAGTTCTTC. J is TRBJ2-1 and V is TRBV15, with 11 bases that match TRBD2. The V and J ends lost 0 bases and 5 bases, in that order; junction bases with no gene match: 6. CDR1 LNHNV and CDR2 YYDKDF come from the germline V gene (reference sequence). CDR3 length equals 17 residues.

The gene calls are TRBV28 and TRBJ2-7; D is ambiguous. Trimming shortened V by 3 bases and J by 0 bases, and 9 bases separated the two germline ends. Germline values: CDR1 MDHEN, CDR2 SYDVKM. The CDR3 is 14 amino acids. CDR3 region: CASSFAELSYEQYF. The CDR3 DNA follows: TGTGCCAGCAGTTTCGCGGAACTCTCCTACGAGCAGTACTTC. The complete variable domain, with remaining parts taken from reference TRBV28 and TRBJ2-7, reads DVKVTQSSRYLVKRTGEKVFLECVQDMDHENMFWYRQDPGLGLRLIYFSYDVKMKEKGDIPEGYSVSREKKERFSLILESASTNQTSMYLCASSFAELSYEQYFGPGTRLTVT.

The rearrangement links TRBV4-3 to TRBJ1-3; D is unresolved. Germline CDR1 and CDR2: LGHNA and YSLEER. Trimming took 0 bases from V and 4 from J, leaving 10 bases between them. CDR3 length: 15 amino acids. CDR3 in DNA: TGCGCCAGCAGCCAAGATGGAGGGAAGGGAAACACCATATATTTT. This encodes CASSQDGGKGNTIYF.

The chain recombines TRBV12-3 or TRBV12-4 with TRBJ1-5; D remains ambiguous. The CDR3 runs 13 residues. Trimming took off 3 bases at V and 6 bases at J, with 9 bases between the two ends. The CDR3 loop is CASSFRRGQPQHF. CDR3 coding DNA: TGTGCCAGCAGTTTTAGGCGGGGTCAGCCCCAGCATTTT.

The CDR3 loop is CSVGGLAGEETQYF. The CDR3 coding sequence is TGCAGCGTTGGGGGACTAGCGGGAGAGGAGACCCAGTACTTC. The chain is built from TRBV29-1 and TRBJ2-5; 14 bases map to TRBD2. The J segment lost 5 bases and the V segment lost 4 bases, leaving 3 bases of the junction unmatched. The CDR3 contains 14 residues. Germline V CDR1 and CDR2: SQVTM, ANQGSEA.

The chain uses TRBV7-8 and TRBJ2-1, with TRBD1 matching 11 bases. V was clipped by 0 bases and J by 7 bases; unmatched bases: 17. Germline CDR1 is SGHVS and CDR2 is FQNEAQ. The CDR3 is 20 amino acids. CDR3 nucleotides: TGTGCCAGCAGCTTAGCGGGGGGACAGGGGGAAAAGTTTTATGGGAATGAGCAGTTCTTC. It is translated as CASSLAGGQGEKFYGNEQFF.

This chain connects TRBV7-8 to TRBJ1-5; perhaps TRBD1 as D (5 bases). CDR1 is SGHVS and CDR2 is FQNEAQ in the germline V gene. V was pared by 2 bases and J by 10 bases, with 9 bases between. CDR3 length: 12 amino acids. CDR3 loop: CASSLHDRPQHF. In nucleotides, the CDR3 is TGTGCCAGCAGCTTACACGACAGACCCCAGCATTTT.

The genes are TRBV7-6 and TRBJ1-1; D is unclear. The CDR3 consists of 13 residues. V dropped 4 bases and J dropped 3 bases, with 9 bases sitting between them. Per germline, CDR1 SGHVS and CDR2 FNYEAQ. Here the CDR3 reads CASSSRVYTEAFF. The CDR3 nucleotides are TGTGCCAGCAGCTCTCGGGTTTACACTGAAGCTTTCTTT.

This chain links TRBV4-1 with TRBJ1-3, with TRBD1 identical over 7 bases. CDR1 and CDR2 from the germline V gene are MGHRA and YSYEKL. Germline trimming cut 0 bases from V and 2 bases from J; bases unmatched to any gene: 1. The CDR3 is 15 amino acids. This chain's CDR3 is CASSQERGPGNTIYF. In nucleotides, the CDR3 is TGCGCCAGCAGCCAAGAAAGGGGGCCTGGAAACACCATATATTTT.

This chain connects TRBV4-2 to TRBJ1-4, with a weak D call TRBD1 (5 bases). The ends were cut back, 0 bases at V and 1 base at J, with 15 bases in the middle. The germline V gene encodes CDR1 LGHNA and CDR2 YNFKEQ. The CDR3 loop spans 18 amino acids. The chain's CDR3 is CASSQDRAGLGTNEKLFF. Here the CDR3 DNA reads TGTGCCAGCAGCCAAGATCGGGCAGGGTTGGGAACTAATGAAAAACTGTTTTTT.

As regards this clone: At the DNA level, this CDR3 is encoded by other sequences in the same sample as well. V and J are TRBV5-1 and TRBJ1-2; the match to TRBD1 covers 9 bases. Trimming removed 0 bases from V and 4 bases from J; junction bases left unmatched: 4. CDR3 length: 15 amino acids. The germline CDR1 and CDR2 sequences are SGHRS and YFSETQ. The CDR3 sequence is CASSLGGQGFYGYTF. CDR3 in DNA: TGCGCCAGCAGCTTGGGGGGACAGGGTTTCTATGGCTACACCTTC.

This rearrangement joins TRBV27 to TRBJ1-4; 11 nucleotides agree with TRBD1. Looked up from germline, CDR1 is MNHEY and CDR2 is SMNVEV (reference sequence). Trimming took 3 bases from V and 7 from J; bases not matched to a gene: 10. The CDR3 spans 17 residues. DNA of the CDR3: TGTGCCAGCAGTTTGACGGGACAGGGGGATTTGGGTGAAAAACTGTTTTTT. Its translation is CASSLTGQGDLGEKLFF.

The sample holds one count of this clone. The chain carries TRBV6-2 or TRBV6-3 and TRBJ2-2; D is ambiguous. The V end lost 2 bases, the J end lost 3 bases, and 22 bases lay between the germline ends. The length of the CDR3 is 19 residues. From germline, CDR1 is MNHEY and CDR2 SVGEGT. The CDR3 nucleotides read TGTGCCAGCAGTTACCCCCGTGTTTCATTCGGGTTTGACACCGGGGAGCTGTTTTTT. Its translation: CASSYPRVSFGFDTGELFF.

This sequence joins TRBV27 and TRBJ1-5; D not certain. The CDR3 contains 13 residues. Germline values: CDR1 MNHEY, CDR2 SMNVEV (reference sequence). V was shortened by 8 bases and J by 0 bases, with 8 bases between the two germline ends. For the CDR3, the DNA is TGTGCCAGCTGGCAAAATAGCAATCAGCCCCAGCATTTT. It encodes CASWQNSNQPQHF.

The chain carries TRBV6-2 or TRBV6-3 and TRBJ2-5; 8 bases map to TRBD2. CDR3 length: 14 amino acids. V was clipped by 2 bases and J by 5 bases; unmatched bases: 4. Germline-derived CDR1 and CDR2 are MNHEY and SVGEGT. The CDR3, as DNA: TGTGCCAGCAGTTACGAGCGGGAGATGGAGACCCAGTACTTC. This encodes CASSYEREMETQYF.

The chain recombines TRBV19 with TRBJ1-5; 9 bases map to TRBD1. J lost 5 bases, V lost 5 bases, and 16 bases had no gene match. The CDR3 loop spans 18 amino acids. Looked up from germline, CDR1 is LNHDA and CDR2 is SQIVND (reference sequence). The CDR3 nucleotides read TGTGCCAGTAGTCGGTGGACAGGGGCGCCCGGGTACCATCAGCCCCAGCATTTT. Translating it yields CASSRWTGAPGYHQPQHF.

The chain recombines TRBV18 with TRBJ1-1; TRBD1 is a possible D gene (5 bases). Between the trimmed V and J ends, which lost 6 bases and 4 bases, there was a span of 15 bases. The CDR3 consists of 14 residues. CDR1 and CDR2 (germline): KGHSH, LQKENI. The CDR3 sequence is CASSPGGLGTEAFF. The CDR3 DNA follows: TGTGCCAGCTCGCCGGGGGGTTTGGGCACTGAAGCTTTCTTT.

The J gene is TRBJ2-1, the V gene TRBV11-2; 10 bases fit TRBD2. V dropped 4 bases and J dropped 2; count of bases not matched to a gene: 2. The CDR3 length is 15 residues. Germline V gene sequence: CDR1 SGHAT, CDR2 FQNNGV. In nucleotides, the CDR3 is TGTGCCAGCAGCTCTCTAGCGGGGGCCTACAATGAGCAGTTCTTC. Amino acid sequence: CASSSLAGAYNEQFF. Supplemented by reference TRBV11-2 and TRBJ2-1, the full variable domain reads EAGVAQSPRYKIIEKRQSVAFWCNPISGHATLYWYQQILGQGPKLLIQFQNNGVVDDSQLPKDRFSAERLKGVDSTLKIQPAKLEDSAVYLCASSSLAGAYNEQFFGPGTRLTVL.

The V and J genes are TRBV10-3 and TRBJ1-5; 7 nucleotides align to TRBD1. The CDR3 consists of 13 residues. Germline CDR1 reads ENHRY; CDR2 reads SYGVKD. The trim removed 2 bases at V and 6 bases at J, leaving 1 base unmatched. CDR3 in amino acids: CAISEAGGQPQHF. In DNA, the CDR3 is TGTGCCATCAGTGAGGCAGGGGGTCAGCCCCAGCATTTT.

The V call is TRBV15, the J call TRBJ2-1, with 8 positions matching TRBD1. The germline V gene encodes CDR1 LNHNV and CDR2 YYDKDF (reference sequence). The length of the CDR3 is 15 residues. The trim removed 4 bases at V and 12 bases at J, leaving 14 bases unmatched. Here the CDR3 reads CATSTGQGFLLGQFF. For the CDR3, the DNA is TGTGCCACCAGCACAGGACAGGGATTTCTTCTCGGGCAGTTCTTC.

The genes are TRBV19 and TRBJ1-4, with D hard to call. Germline CDR1 LNHDA, CDR2 SQIVND (reference sequence). Trimming left V 4 bases short and J 4 bases short, with 4 bases between. The CDR3 totals 12 residues. The chain's CDR3 is CASSKLNEKLFF. The DNA of the CDR3 is TGTGCCAGTAGTAAGCTTAATGAAAAACTGTTTTTT.